The 29 T cell receptor beta chains below all came from one sample that was sequenced in a study of early stage breast cancer tumors. Clones were read by immunoSEQ multiplex PCR, and TCRdb kept only the in-frame ones, dropping some. This table has tens of thousands of clones, approximately 76% appearing once. Sample: blood. These receptors all stem from a person aged 50-59 years with breast cancer.

The chain links TRBV28 to TRBJ2-7; D is perhaps TRBD1 (6 bases). Trimming removed 2 bases at V and 2 bases at J, with 13 bases between. Germline values: CDR1 MDHEN, CDR2 SYDVKM. There are 15 residues in the CDR3. The CDR3 DNA follows: TGTGCCAGCAGTTTAGTGGGGGCCCCTACCTACGAGCAGTACTTC. Amino acids: CASSLVGAPTYEQYF.

The CDR3 spells CASSLRQAKGADTQYF. As DNA, the CDR3 is TGTGCCAGCAGCTTAAGGCAGGCAAAGGGGGCAGATACGCAGTATTTT. This sequence joins TRBV7-9 and TRBJ2-3, with TRBD1 as a possible D gene (6 bases). The germline gives CDR1 SEHNR, CDR2 FQNEAQ (reference sequence). The CDR3 loop spans 16 amino acids. V lost 2 bases and J 4 bases, leaving 16 bases between the germline ends.

V and J are TRBV9 and TRBJ2-1; D may be TRBD2 (6 bases). Germline V gene lookup returns CDR1 SGDLS and CDR2 YYNGEE. V lost 0 bases, J lost 4 bases, and 26 bases lay in between. This CDR3 has 20 amino acids. The CDR3 here is CASSVATGMGLSRAYNEQFF. The CDR3 DNA follows: TGTGCCAGCAGCGTAGCTACGGGGATGGGACTCTCCAGAGCATACAATGAGCAGTTCTTC.

This clone occurred a few times. V is TRBV5-1 and J is TRBJ1-2; possible D gene TRBD1, 5 bases. This CDR3 is 14 amino acids long. Trimming pared 0 bases from V and 8 bases from J, leaving 14 bases between. Germline V gene data show CDR1 as SGHRS and CDR2 as YFSETQ. The CDR3 DNA reads as TGCGCCAGCAGCTTGGAAGTGCAGGGAGCGGGCTACACCTTC. This codes for CASSLEVQGAGYTF.

This clone was counted a few times. The chain couples TRBV5-1 to TRBJ1-2; D might be TRBD1 (6 bases). The CDR3 contains 13 residues. With 0 bases removed from V and 6 bases from J, the gap between germline ends came to 9 bases. Germline CDR1 SGHRS, CDR2 YFSETQ. This CDR3 reads CASSLEGVDGYTF. CDR3 coding DNA: TGCGCCAGCAGCTTGGAGGGGGTAGATGGCTACACCTTC.

V gene TRBV6-1 combines with J gene TRBJ1-1, with D possibly matching TRBD1 (5 bases). The CDR3 has 12 amino acids. Trimming left V 3 bases short and J 7 bases short, with 9 bases between. Germline V gene lookup returns CDR1 MNHNS and CDR2 SASEGT. The CDR3: CASSDEGYEAFF. The CDR3 DNA reads as TGTGCCAGCAGTGATGAGGGGTATGAAGCTTTCTTT.

This clone showed up just once. The chain links TRBV2 to TRBJ2-3; the match to TRBD2 covers 13 bases. Germline loops: CDR1 SNHLY, CDR2 FYNNEI. The trim removed 3 bases at V and 3 bases at J, leaving 12 bases unmatched. This CDR3 has 19 amino acids. This chain's CDR3 is CASSEATSGRAFVTDTQYF. The CDR3 nucleotides read TGTGCCAGCAGTGAGGCCACTAGCGGGAGGGCCTTTGTGACAGATACGCAGTATTTT.

The table lists this clone with a count of one. The V and J genes are TRBV30 and TRBJ1-1; D is unclear. CDR1 is GTSNPN and CDR2 is SVGIG in the germline V gene (reference sequence). The CDR3 has 14 amino acids. The V and J ends lost 4 bases and 4 bases respectively, with 16 bases between them. CDR3 sequence (DNA): TGTGCCTGGACCCGTACGAGGGTCGTCACTGAAGCTTTCTTT. Protein sequence: CAWTRTRVVTEAFF.

This clone was seen once. The chain uses TRBV2 and TRBJ2-1; 8 bases align to TRBD2. The length of the CDR3 is 15 residues. With 6 bases clipped from V and 8 bases from J, the junction kept 12 bases outside the gene matches. Germline V gene lookup returns CDR1 SNHLY and CDR2 FYNNEI. This CDR3 reads CASSPSGGRLYEQFF. The DNA for the CDR3 is TGTGCCAGCAGCCCCTCGGGCGGGAGGTTGTATGAGCAGTTCTTC.

The chain links TRBV9 to TRBJ2-2; 7 bases match TRBD2. Germline V gene data show CDR1 as SGDLS and CDR2 as YYNGEE. There are 15 residues in the CDR3. J lost 3 bases, V lost 0 bases, and 2 bases had no gene match. The CDR3 sequence is CASSVGGGDTGELFF. The CDR3 DNA reads as TGTGCCAGCAGCGTAGGGGGAGGGGACACCGGGGAGCTGTTTTTT.

This clone appeared once. The chain links TRBV4-3 to TRBJ2-1; no clear D. Germline lookup yields CDR1 LGHNA and CDR2 YSLEER. Trimming removed 1 base from V and 5 bases from J, with 9 bases in between. This CDR3 region has 14 residues. CDR3 in DNA: TGCGCCAGCAGCCAAGTGTGGGGAAACAATGAGCAGTTCTTC. It yields the protein CASSQVWGNNEQFF.

The J gene is TRBJ2-2, the V gene TRBV18; D is perhaps TRBD2 (6 bases). This CDR3 contains 15 residues. The V gene lost 2 bases and the J gene lost 4 bases, with 11 bases spanning the gap. CDR1 and CDR2 from the germline V gene are KGHSH and LQKENI. The CDR3 loop is CASSPGPSVTGELFF. The CDR3 region has the DNA TGTGCCAGCTCACCAGGGCCTAGCGTCACCGGGGAGCTGTTTTTT.

J is TRBJ2-2 and V is TRBV9; 8 bases are a match to TRBD2. This CDR3 is 14 amino acids long. From germline, CDR1 is SGDLS and CDR2 YYNGEE. V shed 3 bases, J shed 7 bases, and the junction held 5 bases outside the gene matches. DNA of the CDR3: TGTGCCAGCAGCGATTATAGCGGGATCGGGGAGCTGTTTTTT. Its protein is CASSDYSGIGELFF.

This sequence joins TRBV29-1 and TRBJ2-5; no definite D call. Germline CDR1 and CDR2: SQVTM and ANQGSEA. V was trimmed by 5 bases and J by 3 bases, leaving 10 bases between them. The CDR3 contains 12 residues. CDR3: CSVLDGKETQYF. CDR3 coding DNA: TGCAGCGTTTTGGACGGAAAAGAGACCCAGTACTTC. The full variable domain, its missing parts supplied by reference TRBV29-1 and TRBJ2-5, is SAVISQKPSRDICQRGTSLTIQCQVDSQVTMMFWYRQQPGQSLTLIATANQGSEATYESGFVIDKFPISRPNLTFSTLTVSNMSPEDSSIYLCSVLDGKETQYFGPGTRLLVL.

In nucleotides, the CDR3 is TGTGCCAGTAGTATGCATGGACAGGGGGTGCCCCTGAACACTGAAGCTTTCTTT. Translation: CASSMHGQGVPLNTEAFF. The rearrangement uses TRBV19 and TRBJ1-1, with 10 bases identical to TRBD1. V lost 3 bases and J lost 0; bases outside the gene matches: 10. The CDR3 is made up of 18 amino acids. CDR1 and CDR2 (germline): LNHDA, SQIVND (reference sequence).

The genes are TRBV5-1 and TRBJ1-2; 7 bases match TRBD1. Germline V gene data show CDR1 as SGHRS and CDR2 as YFSETQ. The CDR3 sequence is 14 residues long. Losses at the gene ends were 3 bases for V and 4 bases for J; bases not matched to a gene: 6. CDR3 region: CASSSGTAVYGYTF. CDR3 DNA: TGCGCCAGCAGCTCAGGGACAGCGGTCTATGGCTACACCTTC.

V gene TRBV18 combines with J gene TRBJ2-3; D gene uncertain. With 6 bases removed from V and 5 bases from J, the gap between germline ends came to 9 bases. Germline values: CDR1 KGHSH, CDR2 LQKENI. This CDR3 comprises 12 residues. CDR3 bases: TGTGCCAGCTCCCCCCAGGAAGATACGCAGTATTTT. Translated: CASSPQEDTQYF.

The rearrangement links TRBV5-1 to TRBJ2-5; D gene ambiguous. Germline CDR1 SGHRS, CDR2 YFSETQ. The CDR3 extends over 15 amino acids. The V end lost 1 base, the J end lost 3 bases, and 13 bases lay between the germline ends. The chain's CDR3 is CASSLLVRREETQYF. The CDR3 DNA reads as TGCGCCAGCAGCTTGTTAGTACGGAGAGAAGAGACCCAGTACTTC.

The rearrangement uses TRBV4-1 and TRBJ2-7; 8 bases are a match to TRBD2. This CDR3 has 20 amino acids. V lost 1 base, J lost 3 bases, and 20 bases stayed unmatched. The germline V gene has CDR1 MGHRA and CDR2 YSYEKL. The CDR3 DNA is TGCGCCAGCAGCCAAGTAGACCCGGCGGGAGGTCGCCATCGGCGCTACGAGCAGTACTTC. Translated, it gives CASSQVDPAGGRHRRYEQYF.

The chain combines TRBV29-1 with TRBJ2-5; 8 bases are shared with TRBD2. The V gene's germline CDR1 is SQVTM and CDR2 ANQGSEA. J lost 7 bases, V lost 7 bases, and 11 bases had no gene match. This CDR3 is built from 13 residues. The CDR3 loop is CSDPLAEVGTQYF. The CDR3 DNA follows: TGCAGCGACCCACTAGCGGAGGTCGGGACCCAGTACTTC.

The sample holds a few counts of this clone. This chain connects TRBV7-9 to TRBJ2-7; D unclear. In germline, CDR1 is SEHNR, CDR2 FQNEAQ (reference sequence). The CDR3 sequence is 13 residues long. Trimming took off 1 base at V and 5 bases at J, with 9 bases between the two ends. CDR3 protein: CASSLVSGDEQYF. The DNA for the CDR3 is TGTGCCAGCAGCTTAGTATCTGGGGACGAGCAGTACTTC. The full variable domain, its missing parts supplied by reference TRBV7-9 and TRBJ2-7, is DTGVSQNPRHKITKRGQNVTFRCDPISEHNRLYWYRQTLGQGPEFLTYFQNEAQLEKSRLLSDRFSAERPKGSFSTLEIQRTEQGDSAMYLCASSLVSGDEQYFGPGTRLTVT.

The genes are TRBV11-2 and TRBJ2-5; D possibly uses TRBD1 or TRBD2 (5 bases each). The CDR3 consists of 13 residues. The V end lost 7 bases, the J end lost 4 bases, and 13 bases lay between the germline ends. Germline CDR1 reads SGHAT; CDR2 reads FQNNGV. The CDR3 DNA sequence: TGTGCCAGCACCAATGGGGGTGGAGAGACCCAGTACTTC. Translating it yields CASTNGGGETQYF. Together with reference TRBV11-2 and TRBJ2-5, the CDR3 gives the full variable domain: EAGVAQSPRYKIIEKRQSVAFWCNPISGHATLYWYQQILGQGPKLLIQFQNNGVVDDSQLPKDRFSAERLKGVDSTLKIQPAKLEDSAVYLCASTNGGGETQYFGPGTRLLVL.

The chain links TRBV4-2 to TRBJ2-3, with 11 bases lining up with TRBD1. V was clipped by 0 bases and J by 6 bases; unmatched bases: 5. The germline V gene encodes CDR1 LGHNA and CDR2 YNFKEQ. The CDR3 has 16 residues. DNA for the CDR3: TGTGCCAGCAGCCAAGATAGGACAGGGGGCGTTGATACGCAGTATTTT. Translation gives CASSQDRTGGVDTQYF.

In this sample, this clone turned up a few times. The rearrangement joins TRBV29-1 to TRBJ2-6, with TRBD2 matching over 9 bases. The CDR3 is 16 residues long. CDR1 is SQVTM, CDR2 ANQGSEA, per germline. The V and J ends lost 6 bases and 0 bases, in that order; junction bases with no gene match: 6. CDR3 residues: CSVLAGEPSGANVLTF. The CDR3 bases are TGCAGCGTCTTAGCGGGGGAACCCTCTGGGGCCAACGTCCTGACTTTC. Filled out from reference TRBV29-1 and TRBJ2-6, the complete variable domain reads SAVISQKPSRDICQRGTSLTIQCQVDSQVTMMFWYRQQPGQSLTLIATANQGSEATYESGFVIDKFPISRPNLTFSTLTVSNMSPEDSSIYLCSVLAGEPSGANVLTFGAGSRLTVL.

The chain joins TRBV10-3 to TRBJ1-2; D possibly corresponds to TRBD1 (6 bases). Trimming took 3 bases from V and 7 from J, leaving 18 bases between them. Germline V CDR1 and CDR2: ENHRY, SYGVKD. CDR3 size: 15 residues. The CDR3 DNA reads TGTGCCATCAGTGATCGGGGGCAGGGGATGGGTGGCTACACCTTC. Amino acids: CAISDRGQGMGGYTF.

J is TRBJ2-2 and V is TRBV4-3; the D gene is possibly TRBD2 (6 bases). Germline V gives CDR1 LGHNA, CDR2 YSLEER. CDR3 length equals 15 residues. V lost 6 bases, J lost 0 bases, and 11 bases lay in between. CDR3 in amino acids: CASRPGTSNTGELFF. For the CDR3, the DNA is TGCGCCAGCAGACCCGGGACTTCGAACACCGGGGAGCTGTTTTTT.

The CDR3 reads CASTDPREYLYNEQFF. DNA of the CDR3: TGTGCCAGCACCGACCCCCGGGAGTACTTGTACAATGAGCAGTTCTTC. The rearrangement joins TRBV7-6 to TRBJ2-1, with TRBD2 as a possible D gene (6 bases). This CDR3 is 16 amino acids long. V lost 7 bases to trimming and J lost 4 bases, with 20 bases between them. CDR1 and CDR2 from the germline V gene are SGHVS and FNYEAQ.

This chain connects TRBV30 to TRBJ2-1, with TRBD2 identical over 8 bases. From germline, CDR1 is GTSNPN and CDR2 SVGIG (reference sequence). With V trimmed by 1 base and J by 7 bases, 6 bases remained unmatched. The CDR3 has 14 amino acids. CDR3 sequence reads: CAWSGTSLKNEQFF. The CDR3 bases are TGTGCCTGGAGTGGGACTAGCCTGAAGAATGAGCAGTTCTTC.

The genes are TRBV5-4 and TRBJ2-1; perhaps TRBD1 as D (6 bases). The CDR3 is made up of 12 amino acids. The V gene's germline CDR1 is SGHNT and CDR2 YYREEE (reference sequence). V was pared by 2 bases and J by 9 bases, with 9 bases between. The CDR3 DNA follows: TGTGCCAGCAGCTTTACAGGGATTGAGCAGTTCTTC. As protein: CASSFTGIEQFF.